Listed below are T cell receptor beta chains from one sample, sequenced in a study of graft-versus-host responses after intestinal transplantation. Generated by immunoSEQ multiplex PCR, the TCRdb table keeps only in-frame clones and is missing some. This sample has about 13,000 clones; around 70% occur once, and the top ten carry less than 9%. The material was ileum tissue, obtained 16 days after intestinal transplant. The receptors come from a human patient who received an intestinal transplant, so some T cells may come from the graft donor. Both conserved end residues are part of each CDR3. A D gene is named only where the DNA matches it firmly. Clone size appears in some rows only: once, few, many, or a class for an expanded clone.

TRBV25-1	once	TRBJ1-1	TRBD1	CASSELGRGGRAEAFF	TGTGCCAGCAGTGAATTAGGACGAGGGGGCAGGGCTGAAGCTTTCTTT
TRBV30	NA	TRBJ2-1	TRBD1	CAGTGSYNEQFF	TGTGCCGGGACAGGGTCCTACAATGAGCAGTTCTTC
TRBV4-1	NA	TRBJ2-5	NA	CASSQWGQYQETQYF	TGCGCCAGCAGCCAGTGGGGCCAGTACCAAGAGACCCAGTACTTC
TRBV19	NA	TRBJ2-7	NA	CASSISGARYEQYF	TGTGCCAGTAGTATTTCTGGGGCGCGCTACGAGCAGTACTTC
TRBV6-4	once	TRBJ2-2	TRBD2	CASRTSGNTGELFF	TGTGCCAGCAGGACTAGCGGGAACACCGGGGAGCTGTTTTTT
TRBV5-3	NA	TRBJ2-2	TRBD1	CARSLVVGTGNTGELFF	TGTGCCAGAAGCTTGGTCGTGGGGACAGGGAACACCGGGGAGCTGTTTTTT
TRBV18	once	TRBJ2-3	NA	CASSPLTGILGDTQYF	TGTGCCAGCTCACCACTTACAGGGATTCTGGGAGATACGCAGTATTTT
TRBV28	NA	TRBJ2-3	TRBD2	CASSDPSSGRKDTQYF	TGTGCCAGCAGTGACCCCTCTAGCGGGAGGAAAGATACGCAGTATTTT
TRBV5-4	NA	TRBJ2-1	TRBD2	CASSWEAGGLLNEQFF	TGTGCCAGCAGCTGGGAAGCGGGGGGGTTACTTAATGAGCAGTTCTTC
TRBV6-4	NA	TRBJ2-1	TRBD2	CASSSGTSGSDEQFF	TGTGCCAGCAGTTCCGGGACTAGCGGGAGCGATGAGCAGTTCTTC
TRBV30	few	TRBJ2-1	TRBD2	CAWSGLAGSEQFF	TGTGCCTGGAGTGGACTAGCGGGAAGCGAGCAGTTCTTC
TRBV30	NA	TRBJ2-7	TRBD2	CAWSVGAGGGYEQYF	TGTGCCTGGAGTGTTGGAGCGGGAGGAGGGTACGAGCAGTACTTC
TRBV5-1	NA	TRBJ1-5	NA	CASSLGGNNQPQHF	TGCGCCAGCAGCTTGGGAGGAAACAATCAGCCCCAGCATTTT
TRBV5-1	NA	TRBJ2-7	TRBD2	CASSLVPSGSGEYF	TGCGCCAGCAGCTTGGTTCCTAGCGGGAGTGGAGAGTACTTC